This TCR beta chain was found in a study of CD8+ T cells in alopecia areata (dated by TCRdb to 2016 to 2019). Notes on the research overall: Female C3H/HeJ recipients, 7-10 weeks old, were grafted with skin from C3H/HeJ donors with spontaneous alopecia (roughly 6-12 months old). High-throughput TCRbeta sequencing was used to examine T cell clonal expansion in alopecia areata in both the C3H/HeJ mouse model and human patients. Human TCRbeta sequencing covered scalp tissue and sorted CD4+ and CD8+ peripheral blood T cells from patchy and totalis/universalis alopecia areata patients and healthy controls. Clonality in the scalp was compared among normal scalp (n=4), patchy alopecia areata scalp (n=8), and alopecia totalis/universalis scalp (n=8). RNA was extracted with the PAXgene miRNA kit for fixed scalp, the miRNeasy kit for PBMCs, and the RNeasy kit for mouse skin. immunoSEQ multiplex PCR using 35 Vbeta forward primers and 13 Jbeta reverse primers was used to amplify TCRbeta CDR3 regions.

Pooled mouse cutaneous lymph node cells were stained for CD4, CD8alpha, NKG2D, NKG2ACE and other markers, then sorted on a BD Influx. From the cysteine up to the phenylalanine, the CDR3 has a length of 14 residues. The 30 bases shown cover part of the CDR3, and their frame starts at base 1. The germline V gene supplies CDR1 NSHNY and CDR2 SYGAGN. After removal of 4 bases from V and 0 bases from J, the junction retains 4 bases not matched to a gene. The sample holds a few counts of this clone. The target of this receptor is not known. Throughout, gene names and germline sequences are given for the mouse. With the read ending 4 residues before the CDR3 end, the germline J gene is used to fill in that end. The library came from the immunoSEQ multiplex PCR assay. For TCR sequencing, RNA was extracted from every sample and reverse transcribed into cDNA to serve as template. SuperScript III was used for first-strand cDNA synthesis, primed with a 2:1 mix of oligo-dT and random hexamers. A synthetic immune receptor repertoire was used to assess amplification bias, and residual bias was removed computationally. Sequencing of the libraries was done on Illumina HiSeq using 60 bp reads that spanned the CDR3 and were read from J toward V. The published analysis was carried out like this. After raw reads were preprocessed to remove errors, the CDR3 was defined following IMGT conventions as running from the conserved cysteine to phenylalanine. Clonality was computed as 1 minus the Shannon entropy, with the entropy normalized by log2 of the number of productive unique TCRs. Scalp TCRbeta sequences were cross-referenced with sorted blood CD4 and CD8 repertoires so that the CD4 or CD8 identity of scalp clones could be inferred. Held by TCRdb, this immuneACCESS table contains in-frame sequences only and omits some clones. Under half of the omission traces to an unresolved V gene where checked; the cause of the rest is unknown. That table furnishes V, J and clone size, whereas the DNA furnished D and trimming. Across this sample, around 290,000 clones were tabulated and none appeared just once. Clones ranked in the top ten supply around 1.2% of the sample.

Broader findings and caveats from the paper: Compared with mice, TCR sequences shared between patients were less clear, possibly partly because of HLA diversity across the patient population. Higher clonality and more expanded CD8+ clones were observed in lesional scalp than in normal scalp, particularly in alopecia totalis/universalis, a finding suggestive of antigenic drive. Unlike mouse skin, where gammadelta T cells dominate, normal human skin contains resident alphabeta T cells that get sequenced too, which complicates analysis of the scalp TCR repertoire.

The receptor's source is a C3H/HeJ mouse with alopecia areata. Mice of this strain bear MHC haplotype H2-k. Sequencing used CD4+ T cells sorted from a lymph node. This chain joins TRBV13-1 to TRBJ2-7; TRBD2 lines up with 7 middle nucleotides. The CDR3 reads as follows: CASSPLGDSYEQYF. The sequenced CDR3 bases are TGTGCCAGCAGTCCTCTGGGGGACTCCTAT.